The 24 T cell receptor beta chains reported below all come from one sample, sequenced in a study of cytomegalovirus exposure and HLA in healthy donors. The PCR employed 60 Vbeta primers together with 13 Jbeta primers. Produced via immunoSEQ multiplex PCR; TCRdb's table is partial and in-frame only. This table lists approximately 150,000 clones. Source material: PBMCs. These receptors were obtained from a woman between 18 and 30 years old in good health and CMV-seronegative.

CDR3 nucleotide sequence: TGTGCCAGCAGCTTAGCGGGCCCAGGGGGCGGTGATACGCAGTATTTT. It specifies CASSLAGPGGGDTQYF. V and J are TRBV7-2 and TRBJ2-3; 8 bases agree with TRBD1. J gave up 6 bases and V 0 bases, and 8 bases lay outside the gene matches. The CDR3 is 16 amino acids. The germline V gene has CDR1 SGHTA and CDR2 FQGNSA.

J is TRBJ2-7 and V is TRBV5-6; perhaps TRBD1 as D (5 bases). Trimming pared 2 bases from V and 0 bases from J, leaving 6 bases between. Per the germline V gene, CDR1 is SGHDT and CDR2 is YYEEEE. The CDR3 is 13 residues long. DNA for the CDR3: TGTGCCAGCAGCTTAGGGGTCTCCTACGAGCAGTACGTC. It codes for CASSLGVSYEQYV.

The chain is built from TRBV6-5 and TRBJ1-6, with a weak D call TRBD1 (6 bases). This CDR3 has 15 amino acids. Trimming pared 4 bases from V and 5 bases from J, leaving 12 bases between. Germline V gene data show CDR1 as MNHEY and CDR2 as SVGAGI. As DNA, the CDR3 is TGTGCCAGCAGTTCGGGGGGCGCCCATAATTCACCCCTCCACTTT. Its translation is CASSSGGAHNSPLHF.

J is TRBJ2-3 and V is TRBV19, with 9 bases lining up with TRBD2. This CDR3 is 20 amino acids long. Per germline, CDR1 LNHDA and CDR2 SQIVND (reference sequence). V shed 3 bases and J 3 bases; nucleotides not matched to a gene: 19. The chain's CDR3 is CASSIGLGVAGARGTDTQYF. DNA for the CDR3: TGTGCCAGTAGTATTGGCCTGGGAGTAGCGGGAGCCCGGGGAACAGATACGCAGTATTTT.

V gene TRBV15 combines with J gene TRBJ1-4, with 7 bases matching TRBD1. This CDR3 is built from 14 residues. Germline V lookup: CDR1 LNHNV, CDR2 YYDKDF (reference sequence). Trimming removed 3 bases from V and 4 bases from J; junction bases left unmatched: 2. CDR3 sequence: CATSRGQSNEKLFF. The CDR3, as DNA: TGTGCCACCAGCAGGGGACAGAGTAATGAAAAACTGTTTTTT.

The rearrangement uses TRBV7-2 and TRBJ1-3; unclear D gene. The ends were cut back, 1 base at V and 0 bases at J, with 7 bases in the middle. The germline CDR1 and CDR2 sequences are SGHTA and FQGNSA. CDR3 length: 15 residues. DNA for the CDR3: TGTGCCAGCAGCTTAGAATCGAGCTCTGGAAACACCATATATTTT. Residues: CASSLESSSGNTIYF.

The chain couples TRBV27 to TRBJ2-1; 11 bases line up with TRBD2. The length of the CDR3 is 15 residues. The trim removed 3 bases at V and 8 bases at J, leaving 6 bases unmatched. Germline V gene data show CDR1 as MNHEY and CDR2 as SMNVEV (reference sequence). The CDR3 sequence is CASSFTSGSWYEQFF. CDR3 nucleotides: TGTGCCAGCAGTTTCACTAGCGGGAGCTGGTATGAGCAGTTCTTC.

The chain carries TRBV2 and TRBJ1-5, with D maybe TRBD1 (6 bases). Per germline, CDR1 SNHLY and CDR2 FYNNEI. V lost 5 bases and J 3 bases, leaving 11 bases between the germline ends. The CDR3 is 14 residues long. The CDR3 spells CASSSTGSNQPQHF. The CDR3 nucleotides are TGTGCCAGCAGTTCCACAGGGTCCAATCAGCCCCAGCATTTT.

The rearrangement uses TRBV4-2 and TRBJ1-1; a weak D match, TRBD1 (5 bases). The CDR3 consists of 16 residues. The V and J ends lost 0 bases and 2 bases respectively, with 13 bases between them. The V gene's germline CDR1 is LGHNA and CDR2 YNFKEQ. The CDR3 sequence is CASSQDRNRQNTEAFF. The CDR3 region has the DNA TGTGCCAGCAGCCAAGATCGTAACAGGCAAAACACTGAAGCTTTCTTT.

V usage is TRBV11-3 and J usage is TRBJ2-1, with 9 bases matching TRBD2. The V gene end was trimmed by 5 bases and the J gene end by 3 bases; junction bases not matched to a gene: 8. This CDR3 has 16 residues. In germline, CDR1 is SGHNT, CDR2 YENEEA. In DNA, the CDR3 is TGTGCCAGCAGCGGCGCTGGGACTAGCATCTACAATGAGCAGTTCTTC. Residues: CASSGAGTSIYNEQFF.

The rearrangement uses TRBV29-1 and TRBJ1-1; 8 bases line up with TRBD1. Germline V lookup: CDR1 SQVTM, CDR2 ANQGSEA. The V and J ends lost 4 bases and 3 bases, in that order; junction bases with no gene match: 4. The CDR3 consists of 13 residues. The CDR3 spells CSVGQGKDTEAFF. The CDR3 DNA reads TGCAGCGTTGGACAGGGGAAGGACACTGAAGCTTTCTTT.

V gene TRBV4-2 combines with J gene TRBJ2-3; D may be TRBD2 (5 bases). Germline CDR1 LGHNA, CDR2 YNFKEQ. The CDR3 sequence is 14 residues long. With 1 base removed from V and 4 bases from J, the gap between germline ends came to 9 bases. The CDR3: CASSQGLAPDTQYF. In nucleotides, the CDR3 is TGTGCCAGCAGCCAAGGTCTAGCCCCAGATACGCAGTATTTT.

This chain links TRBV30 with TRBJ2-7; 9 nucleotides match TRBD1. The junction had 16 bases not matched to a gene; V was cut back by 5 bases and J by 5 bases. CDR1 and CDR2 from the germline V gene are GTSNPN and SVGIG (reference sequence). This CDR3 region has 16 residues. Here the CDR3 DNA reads TGTGCCTGGGAAGCTTACGGGACAGGGAGTCGGAACGAGCAGTACTTC. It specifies CAWEAYGTGSRNEQYF.

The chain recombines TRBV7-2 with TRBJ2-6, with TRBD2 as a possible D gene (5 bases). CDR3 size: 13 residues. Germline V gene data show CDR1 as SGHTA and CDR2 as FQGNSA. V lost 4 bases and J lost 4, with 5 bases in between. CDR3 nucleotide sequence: TGTGCCAGCAGCTCGGGGGGGGCCAACGTCCTGACTTTC. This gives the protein CASSSGGANVLTF. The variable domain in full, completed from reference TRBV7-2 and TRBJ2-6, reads GAGVSQSPSNKVTEKGKDVELRCDPISGHTALYWYRQSLGQGLEFLIYFQGNSAPDKSGLPSDRFSAERTGGSVSTLTIQRTQQEDSAVYLCASSSGGANVLTFGAGSRLTVL.

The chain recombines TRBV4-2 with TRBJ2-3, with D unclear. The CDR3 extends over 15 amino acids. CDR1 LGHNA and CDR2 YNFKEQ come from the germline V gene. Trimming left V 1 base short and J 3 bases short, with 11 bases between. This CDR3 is CASSQVPGGTDTQYF. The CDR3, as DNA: TGTGCCAGCAGCCAAGTACCCGGCGGTACAGATACGCAGTATTTT.

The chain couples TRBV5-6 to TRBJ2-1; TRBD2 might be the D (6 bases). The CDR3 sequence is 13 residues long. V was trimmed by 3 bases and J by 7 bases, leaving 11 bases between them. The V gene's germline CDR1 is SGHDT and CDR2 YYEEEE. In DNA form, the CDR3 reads TGTGCCAGCAGCTCCGGGACTCCAAATGAGCAGTTCTTC. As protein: CASSSGTPNEQFF.

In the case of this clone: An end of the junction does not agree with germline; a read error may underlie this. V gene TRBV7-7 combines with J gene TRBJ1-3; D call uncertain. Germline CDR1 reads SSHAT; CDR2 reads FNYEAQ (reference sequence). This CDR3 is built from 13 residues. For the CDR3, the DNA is TGTGCTAGCAGCTCGGGGTATGGAAACACCATATATTTT. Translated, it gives CASSSGYGNTIYF.

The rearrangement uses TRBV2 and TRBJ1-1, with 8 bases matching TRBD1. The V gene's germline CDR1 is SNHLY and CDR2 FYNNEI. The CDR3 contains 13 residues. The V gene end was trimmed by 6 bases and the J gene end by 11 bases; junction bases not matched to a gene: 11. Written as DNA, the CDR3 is TGTGCCAGCAGGCAAGGACAGGGCGGTAAGGCTTTCTTT. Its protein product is CASRQGQGGKAFF.

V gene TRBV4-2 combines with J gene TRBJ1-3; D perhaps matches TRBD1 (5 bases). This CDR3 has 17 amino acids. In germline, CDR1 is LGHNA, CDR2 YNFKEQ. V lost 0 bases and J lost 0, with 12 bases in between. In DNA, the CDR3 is TGTGCCAGCAGCCAAGAAGTAAGGGGCCCCTCTGGAAACACCATATATTTT. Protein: CASSQEVRGPSGNTIYF.

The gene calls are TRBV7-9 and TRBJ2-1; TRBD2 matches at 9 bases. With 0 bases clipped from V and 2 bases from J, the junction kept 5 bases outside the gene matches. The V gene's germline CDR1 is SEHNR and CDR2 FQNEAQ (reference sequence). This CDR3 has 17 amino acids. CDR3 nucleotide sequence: TGTGCCAGCAGCTTAGCGGCGGGAGGGCGGACCTACAATGAGCAGTTCTTC. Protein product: CASSLAAGGRTYNEQFF.

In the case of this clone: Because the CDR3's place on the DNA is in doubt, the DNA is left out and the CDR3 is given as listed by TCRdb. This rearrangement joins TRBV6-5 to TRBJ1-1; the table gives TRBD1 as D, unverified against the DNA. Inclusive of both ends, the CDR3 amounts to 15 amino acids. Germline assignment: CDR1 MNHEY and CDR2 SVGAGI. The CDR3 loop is CASSTSTGGSTEAFF.

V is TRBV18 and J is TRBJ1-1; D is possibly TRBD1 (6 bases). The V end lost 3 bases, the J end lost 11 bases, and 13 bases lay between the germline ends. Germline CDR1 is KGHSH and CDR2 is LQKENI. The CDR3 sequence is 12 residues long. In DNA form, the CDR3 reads TGTGCCAGCTCACCTCAAACAGGGCTGGCTTTCTTT. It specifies CASSPQTGLAFF.

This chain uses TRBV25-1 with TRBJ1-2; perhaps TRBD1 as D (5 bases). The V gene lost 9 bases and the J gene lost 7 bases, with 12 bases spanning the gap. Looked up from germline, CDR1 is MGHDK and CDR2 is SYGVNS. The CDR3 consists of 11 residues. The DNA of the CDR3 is TGTGCCAGTCTAGGAGGGGTTGGCTACACCTTC. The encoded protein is CASLGGVGYTF.

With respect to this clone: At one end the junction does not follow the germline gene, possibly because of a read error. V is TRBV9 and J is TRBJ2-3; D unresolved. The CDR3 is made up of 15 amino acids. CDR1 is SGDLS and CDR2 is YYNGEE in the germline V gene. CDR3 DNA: TGTGCCAGCAGCGTAGAACCGGCCCAGAGGCATACGCAATATTTT. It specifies CASSVEPAQRHTQYF.